The 4 T cell receptor beta chains below all came from one sample that was sequenced in a study of blood T cell repertoires in COVID-19. The data were produced by immunoSEQ multiplex PCR, yet TCRdb's version contains in-frame clones alone and is incomplete. The table shows around 140,000 clones, with over 80% occurring only once. Sequencing used peripheral blood. The receptors were gathered from a human donor in a cohort sampled during active COVID-19.

This clone was counted between two and nine times. The chain combines TRBV5-1 with TRBJ1-3; D gene unclear. From germline, CDR1 is SGHRS and CDR2 YFSETQ. This CDR3 comprises 15 residues. V lost 1 base and J lost 1, with 9 bases in between. CDR3 residues: CASSLTVSSGNTIYF. DNA for the CDR3: TGCGCCAGCAGCTTGACAGTTTCGTCTGGAAACACCATATATTTT.

This chain links TRBV23-1 with TRBJ2-1; TRBD2 might be the D (5 bases). TRBV23-1 has ORF status, its function being uncertain. This CDR3 comprises 13 residues. V lost 10 bases and J lost 7, with 17 bases in between. DNA of the CDR3: TGCGCCATCACGGGGTACGGTCGTAATGAGCAGTTCTTC. Amino acid sequence: CAITGYGRNEQFF.

V and J are TRBV4-1 and TRBJ1-5; TRBD1 aligns across 7 bases. The CDR3 is made up of 16 amino acids. Germline-derived CDR1 and CDR2 are MGHRA and YSYEKL. The V and J ends lost 3 bases and 5 bases, in that order; junction bases with no gene match: 10. The CDR3 DNA reads TGCGCCAGCAGCCAGGTCCCACAGGGGCCGGATCAGCCCCAGCATTTT. This codes for CASSQVPQGPDQPQHF.

This clone has just a few counts. The chain joins TRBV4-2 to TRBJ1-5, with 9 bases matching TRBD1. CDR1 and CDR2 from the germline V gene are LGHNA and YNFKEQ. The CDR3 runs to 15 residues. The junction had 4 bases not matched to a gene; V was cut back by 2 bases and J by 5 bases. The CDR3 DNA sequence: TGTGCCAGCAGCCAAAGACAGGGGGGGGATCAGCCCCAGCATTTT. This codes for CASSQRQGGDQPQHF.